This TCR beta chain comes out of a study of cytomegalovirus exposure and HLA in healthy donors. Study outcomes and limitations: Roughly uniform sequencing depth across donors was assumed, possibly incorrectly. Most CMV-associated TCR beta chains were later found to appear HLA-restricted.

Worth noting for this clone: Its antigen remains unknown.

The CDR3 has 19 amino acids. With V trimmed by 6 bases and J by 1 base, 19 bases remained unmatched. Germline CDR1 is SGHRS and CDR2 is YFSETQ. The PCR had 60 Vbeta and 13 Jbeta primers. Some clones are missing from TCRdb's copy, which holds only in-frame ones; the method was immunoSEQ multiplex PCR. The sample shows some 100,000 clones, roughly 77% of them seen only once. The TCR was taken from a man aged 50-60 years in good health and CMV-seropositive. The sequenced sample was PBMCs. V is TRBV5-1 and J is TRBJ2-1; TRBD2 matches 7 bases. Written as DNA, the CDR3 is TGCGCCAGCAAGGTTTCCTACGGGAGGCCCCCTGTTTCCTACAATGAGCAGTTCTTC. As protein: CASKVSYGRPPVSYNEQFF.